The text below deals with one TCR beta chain. The sample belongs to a study of blood T cell repertoires in COVID-19. Sequencing used immunoSEQ multiplex PCR; TCRdb keeps in-frame clones, though not all of them. The profile shows roughly 230,000 clones, around 90% of them singletons. CDR3 size: 16 residues. The V gene end was trimmed by 1 base and the J gene end by 2 bases; junction bases not matched to a gene: 4. Looked up from germline, CDR1 is SGHNT and CDR2 is YYREEE (reference sequence). Sample: PBMCs or T cells enriched from blood (not recorded which). This TCR was recovered from a man aged 25-45 years in a cohort exposed to, infected with or recovered from COVID-19 (not recorded which). V usage is TRBV5-4 and J usage is TRBJ2-2; 8 bases align to TRBD2. CDR3 protein: CASSLKRESNTGELFF. CDR3 DNA: TGTGCCAGCAGCTTGAAGCGGGAGTCCAACACCGGGGAGCTGTTTTTT.